This T cell receptor beta chain was sequenced in a study of T cell responses to AZD1222 COVID-19 vaccine. Germline V CDR1 and CDR2: MDHEN, SYDVKM. The CDR3 contains 16 residues. General observations from the study: Donors in the cohort were predominantly white British and more often female, and clonal diversity was possibly underestimated. None of the repertoires were sampled until the peak T cell response had passed. Two AZD1222 administrations were followed by greater Spike-specific TCR breadth and depth.

Sequencing was performed with immunoSEQ multiplex PCR; in TCRdb, only in-frame clones are kept and a portion is missing. The sample shows about 120,000 clones, roughly 86% of them seen only once. Of note for this clone: Its antigen is as yet unknown. At one of its ends the junction is not consistent with the germline gene, which may arise from a read error.

V is TRBV28 and J is TRBJ2-3; TRBD2 might be the D (7 bases). The starting material was peripheral blood, obtained on day 0 of AZD1222 vaccination. The receptor comes from an adult in good health. This chain's CDR3 is CASSLAGSGDTDAQYF. Here the CDR3 DNA reads TGTGCCAGCAGTTTAGCGGGCAGCGGGGACACAGATGCGCAGTATTTT. Complete variable domain (other parts from reference TRBV28 and TRBJ2-3): DVKVTQSSRYLVKRTGEKVFLECVQDMDHENMFWYRQDPGLGLRLIYFSYDVKMKEKGDIPEGYSVSREKKERFSLILESASTNQTSMYLCASSLAGSGDTDAQYFGPGTRLTVL.